These 30 T cell receptor beta chains came from one sample sequenced in a study of beta chain features in type 1 diabetes. Sequencing targeted expressed TCRB transcripts, as all isolated RNA had been reverse transcribed. Data came from immunoSEQ multiplex PCR; TCRdb stores just in-frame clones and leaves some out. The data hold roughly 300,000 clones, with around 15% observed a single time. Material for sequencing was central memory CD4+ T cells from blood. These receptors were collected from a man aged 30 to 45 in good health.

This clone appeared a few times. The chain links TRBV11-3 to TRBJ2-1; 10 positions match TRBD1. The CDR3 has 14 amino acids. V dropped 3 bases and J dropped 7; count of bases not matched to a gene: 3. Per the germline V gene, CDR1 is SGHNT and CDR2 is YENEEA. The CDR3, as DNA: TGTGCCAGCAGCTTGGGACAGGGGCGGAATGAGCAGTTCTTC. Translation gives CASSLGQGRNEQFF.

Turning to this clone: Other DNA sequences within the sample encode an identical CDR3. This chain links TRBV10-3 with TRBJ1-2; 7 nucleotides agree with TRBD1. The CDR3 loop spans 12 amino acids. Germline V CDR1 and CDR2: ENHRY, SYGVKD. J was trimmed by 7 bases and V by 6 bases; bases with no gene match: 5. The CDR3 DNA is TGTGCCATCAGCGACAGGGACACTGGCTACACCTTC. It yields the protein CAISDRDTGYTF.

With respect to this clone: Germline is not matched at one junction end, which may reflect a read error. The identical CDR3 is also encoded by other nucleotide sequences in the sample. The chain has TRBV18 and TRBJ2-2; D possibly uses TRBD1 or TRBD2 (5 bases each). The CDR3 length is 16 residues. Germline-derived CDR1 and CDR2 are KGHSH and LQKENI. The CDR3 reads CASSRSLNRHTGELFF. The CDR3 DNA reads TGTGCCAGCTCACGATCCTTGAACAGGCACACCGGGGAGCTATTTTTT.

The rearrangement links TRBV6-5 to TRBJ2-7, with D perhaps matching TRBD2 (6 bases). The CDR3 runs to 15 residues. Germline CDR1 and CDR2: MNHEY and SVGAGI. Trimming pared 4 bases from V and 2 bases from J, leaving 15 bases between. The CDR3 nucleotides read TGTGCCAGCAGTTCTCAAATGACTAGAACCTACGAGCAGTACGTC. This gives the protein CASSSQMTRTYEQYV.

This clone was observed a handful of times. The V gene is TRBV4-1, the J gene TRBJ2-3, with D possibly called TRBD1 or TRBD2 (6 bases each). The V end was cut by 0 bases, the J end by 5 bases, with 18 bases between. Looked up from germline, CDR1 is MGHRA and CDR2 is YSYEKL. This CDR3 has 17 residues. CDR3 in DNA: TGCGCCAGCAGCCAAGATCTGTACGGGGGCCTCCTAGATACGCAGTATTTT. Translating gives CASSQDLYGGLLDTQYF.

The sample holds a few counts of this clone. The chain couples TRBV4-3 to TRBJ2-5; possibly TRBD1 for D (6 bases). Germline CDR1 is LGHNA and CDR2 is YSLEER. There are 16 residues in the CDR3. V lost 4 bases to trimming and J lost 5 bases, with 20 bases between them. This CDR3 reads CASSRNPKQGGETQYF. DNA for the CDR3: TGCGCCAGCAGCCGAAACCCAAAACAGGGCGGCGAGACCCAGTACTTC.

This rearrangement joins TRBV5-6 to TRBJ1-2; D may be TRBD1 (5 bases). Trimming removed 4 bases from V and 0 bases from J, with 10 bases in between. The CDR3 consists of 14 residues. Germline CDR1 reads SGHDT; CDR2 reads YYEEEE. The CDR3 coding sequence is TGTGCCAGCAGCGCCGGGACGACTAACTATGGCTACACCTTC. This sequence encodes CASSAGTTNYGYTF.

The CDR3 DNA sequence: TGTGCCAGTAGTCACAACCAGGGTGCCCGGAACTATGGCTACACCTTC. Residues: CASSHNQGARNYGYTF. The J gene is TRBJ1-2, the V gene TRBV19; D might be TRBD1 (5 bases). Looked up from germline, CDR1 is LNHDA and CDR2 is SQIVND (reference sequence). V was clipped by 5 bases and J by 2 bases, with 18 bases between them. This CDR3 is 16 amino acids long.

This clone was recorded many times. J is TRBJ2-7 and V is TRBV23-1, with 11 bases aligning to TRBD2. TRBV23-1 is an open reading frame, and its role is uncertain. Trimming at V came to 0 bases and at J to 6 bases, leaving 16 bases not matched to a gene. The CDR3 is made up of 19 amino acids. The CDR3 nucleotides are TGCGCCAGCAGTCAATCGGATCTAGCGGGAGGAGAACTCTCGGGCGAGCAGTACGTC. It specifies CASSQSDLAGGELSGEQYV.

This clone was detected ten times or more. The chain combines TRBV9 with TRBJ2-1; 10 positions agree with TRBD2. Germline CDR1 and CDR2: SGDLS and YYNGEE. CDR3 length: 15 residues. Germline trimming cut 0 bases from V and 6 bases from J; bases unmatched to any gene: 3. CDR3 in amino acids: CASSVASGRGNEQFF. The CDR3 bases are TGTGCCAGCAGCGTAGCCAGCGGGAGGGGCAATGAGCAGTTCTTC.

This clone has just a few counts. The chain employs TRBV6-6 and TRBJ2-5, with 9 bases lining up with TRBD1. The CDR3 is 15 amino acids. Trimming took 5 bases from V and 3 from J; bases not matched to a gene: 7. CDR1 is MNHNY, CDR2 SVGAGI, per germline (reference sequence). The CDR3 coding sequence is TGTGCCAGCAGTCCCGGGACAGGGTTTGAAGAGACCCAGTACTTC. It specifies CASSPGTGFEETQYF.

The CDR3 sequence: CASSTDRGYKREQFF. In nucleotides, the CDR3 is TGTGCCAGCAGCACCGACAGGGGCTATAAACGAGAGCAGTTCTTC. The chain has TRBV5-4 and TRBJ2-1; the match to TRBD1 covers 8 bases. With 4 bases clipped from V and 10 bases from J, the junction kept 13 bases outside the gene matches. The V gene's germline CDR1 is SGHNT and CDR2 YYREEE (reference sequence). The CDR3 sequence is 15 residues long.

This clone was recorded many times. The V call is TRBV18, the J call TRBJ1-2; 10 bases agree with TRBD1. In germline, CDR1 is KGHSH, CDR2 LQKENI. The CDR3 spans 15 residues. Trimming cost V 4 bases and J 2 bases; bases outside gene matches: 4. CDR3 coding DNA: TGTGCCAGCTCACAACCGACAGGGGGCAACTATGGCTACACCTTC. Residues: CASSQPTGGNYGYTF.

This clone was counted a few times. The sample holds other DNA sequences that translate to the same CDR3. V gene TRBV9 combines with J gene TRBJ2-7; 7 bases are a match to TRBD2. The CDR3 is 14 amino acids. V shed 0 bases and J 3 bases; nucleotides not matched to a gene: 3. The germline V gene has CDR1 SGDLS and CDR2 YYNGEE. Here the CDR3 reads CASSVATGGYEQYF. The CDR3 DNA reads TGTGCCAGCAGCGTAGCTACGGGGGGCTACGAGCAGTACTTC.

The genes are TRBV7-8 and TRBJ2-2; TRBD2 matches 11 bases. Per germline, CDR1 SGHVS and CDR2 FQNEAQ. V gave up 1 base and J gave up 4 bases; unmatched junction bases: 2. The CDR3 loop spans 16 amino acids. CDR3 region: CASSLGSGRATGELFF. CDR3 DNA: TGTGCCAGCAGCTTAGGTAGCGGGAGGGCCACCGGGGAGCTGTTTTTT.

This chain connects TRBV5-6 to TRBJ2-5; D is unresolved. The CDR3 is 13 residues long. Germline assignment: CDR1 SGHDT and CDR2 YYEEEE. Between the trimmed V and J ends, which lost 2 bases and 5 bases, there was a span of 10 bases. This CDR3 is CASSFGSRETQYF. The DNA for the CDR3 is TGTGCCAGCAGCTTCGGGTCTAGGGAGACCCAGTACTTC.

This clone was detected a few times. Here the CDR3 DNA reads TGTGCCAGCACCTGGGCCAGGGGGCCTGAAGCTTTCTTT. It codes for CASTWARGPEAFF. V gene TRBV11-2 combines with J gene TRBJ1-1, with 8 positions matching TRBD1. V lost 7 bases and J lost 6; bases outside the gene matches: 7. The CDR3 has 13 residues. CDR1 and CDR2 from the germline V gene are SGHAT and FQNNGV.

This clone was observed a few times. This rearrangement joins TRBV4-3 to TRBJ1-1; 9 bases align to TRBD1. Germline CDR1 and CDR2: LGHNA and YSLEER. This CDR3 has 17 residues. J was trimmed by 5 bases and V by 5 bases; bases with no gene match: 15. Here the CDR3 reads CASSSVPGQGWKTEAFF. CDR3 DNA: TGCGCCAGCAGCTCAGTCCCGGGACAGGGATGGAAGACTGAAGCTTTCTTT.

There are a few counts of this clone. The chain has TRBV4-1 and TRBJ1-2; a possible D gene is TRBD1 (6 bases). The CDR3 is made up of 15 amino acids. Trimming stripped 4 bases from V and 4 bases from J, with 16 bases between. Germline V lookup: CDR1 MGHRA, CDR2 YSYEKL. Here the CDR3 DNA reads TGCGCCAGCAGCCCTGGGGGGGGCAGGGCCTATGGCTACACCTTC. Its protein product is CASSPGGGRAYGYTF.

The chain joins TRBV7-2 to TRBJ2-5, with D tentatively TRBD2 (6 bases). The V and J ends lost 4 bases and 0 bases respectively, with 9 bases between them. Germline V gene data show CDR1 as SGHTA and CDR2 as FQGNSA. CDR3 size: 14 residues. The CDR3 spells CASSSLAHQETQYF. The CDR3 bases are TGTGCCAGCAGCTCCCTAGCGCACCAAGAGACCCAGTACTTC.

V is TRBV9 and J is TRBJ2-7, with 7 bases aligning to TRBD2. The CDR3 runs to 15 residues. The V segment lost 4 bases and the J segment 2 bases; nucleotides outside the gene matches: 9. The germline CDR1 and CDR2 sequences are SGDLS and YYNGEE. The CDR3 bases are TGTGCCAGCAGCATGAGCGGGGCGCAAGCCTACGAGCAGTACTTC. This sequence encodes CASSMSGAQAYEQYF.

This clone was recorded a few times. The chain couples TRBV2 to TRBJ1-1; D not certain. Germline V CDR1 and CDR2: SNHLY, FYNNEI. CDR3 length: 12 residues. V gave up 6 bases and J gave up 9 bases, with 14 bases separating them. This chain's CDR3 is CASRSDGGQAFF. The CDR3 DNA reads TGTGCCAGCAGGTCAGATGGCGGCCAAGCTTTCTTT.

V gene TRBV6-6 combines with J gene TRBJ1-3; 8 bases map to TRBD1. The CDR3 length is 16 residues. The ends lost 10 bases at V and 0 bases at J; junction bases unmatched: 11. Germline V gene sequence: CDR1 MNHNY, CDR2 SVGAGI (reference sequence). The CDR3 loop is CATLAPGQVSGNTIYF. In DNA form, the CDR3 reads TGTGCCACCTTAGCTCCGGGACAGGTCTCTGGAAACACCATATATTTT.

The chain has TRBV10-3 and TRBJ2-3; TRBD1 aligns across 8 bases. The trim removed 6 bases at V and 3 bases at J, leaving 8 bases unmatched. The germline V gene encodes CDR1 ENHRY and CDR2 SYGVKD. The CDR3 totals 15 residues. The CDR3 spells CAIRGTGSETDTQYF. The CDR3 DNA follows: TGTGCCATCAGGGGGACAGGCTCAGAGACAGATACGCAGTATTTT.

This clone was seen at least ten times. The chain carries TRBV4-3 and TRBJ2-5, with 9 nucleotides matching TRBD2. CDR1 is LGHNA, CDR2 YSLEER, per germline. This CDR3 spans 17 amino acids. The junction had 11 bases not matched to a gene; V was cut back by 1 base and J by 5 bases. The CDR3 region has the DNA TGCGCCAGCAGCCAAGGGTTGCGCGGGGGGGCCGCGGAGACCCAGTACTTC. Translation: CASSQGLRGGAAETQYF.

The genes are TRBV2 and TRBJ1-1, with D maybe TRBD1 (5 bases). Germline V lookup: CDR1 SNHLY, CDR2 FYNNEI. V gave up 3 bases and J gave up 7 bases, with 15 bases separating them. CDR3 length: 14 residues. CDR3 sequence reads: CASSEYRTSNEAFF. The CDR3 DNA sequence: TGTGCCAGCAGTGAGTATAGGACATCTAATGAAGCTTTCTTT.

This chain connects TRBV5-4 to TRBJ1-6, with D tentatively TRBD1 (5 bases). V lost 3 bases, J lost 14 bases, and 15 bases lay in between. Looked up from germline, CDR1 is SGHNT and CDR2 is YYREEE (reference sequence). The CDR3 has 13 residues. The CDR3 coding sequence is TGTGCCAGCAGCTCTCAGACAGCAACAGCCCTCCACTTT. It yields the protein CASSSQTATALHF.

In this sample, this clone turned up a few times. V and J are TRBV9 and TRBJ2-5; the D gene is possibly TRBD2 (6 bases). V lost 0 bases to trimming and J lost 5 bases, with 14 bases between them. The CDR3 is made up of 15 amino acids. Germline V gene data show CDR1 as SGDLS and CDR2 as YYNGEE. The chain's CDR3 is CASSVGPSGGETQYF. DNA for the CDR3: TGTGCCAGCAGCGTAGGCCCATCCGGAGGGGAGACCCAGTACTTC.

The table lists this clone with a few counts. The chain uses TRBV4-2 and TRBJ2-7, with D tentatively TRBD1 or TRBD2 (7 bases each). Trimming took off 5 bases at V and 4 bases at J, with 15 bases between the two ends. Germline CDR1 reads LGHNA; CDR2 reads YNFKEQ. The CDR3 length is 14 residues. CDR3 in amino acids: CASSRQGGSYEQYF. The CDR3, as DNA: TGTGCCAGCAGCAGACAGGGAGGGTCATACGAGCAGTACTTC.

V usage is TRBV6-1 and J usage is TRBJ2-6; D remains ambiguous. This CDR3 comprises 15 residues. Germline CDR1 and CDR2: MNHNS and SASEGT. The V and J ends lost 6 bases and 0 bases respectively, with 9 bases between them. The CDR3 coding sequence is TGTGCCAGCAGCCGCCGCCGCTCTGGGGCCAACGTCCTGACTTTC. It translates to CASSRRRSGANVLTF.